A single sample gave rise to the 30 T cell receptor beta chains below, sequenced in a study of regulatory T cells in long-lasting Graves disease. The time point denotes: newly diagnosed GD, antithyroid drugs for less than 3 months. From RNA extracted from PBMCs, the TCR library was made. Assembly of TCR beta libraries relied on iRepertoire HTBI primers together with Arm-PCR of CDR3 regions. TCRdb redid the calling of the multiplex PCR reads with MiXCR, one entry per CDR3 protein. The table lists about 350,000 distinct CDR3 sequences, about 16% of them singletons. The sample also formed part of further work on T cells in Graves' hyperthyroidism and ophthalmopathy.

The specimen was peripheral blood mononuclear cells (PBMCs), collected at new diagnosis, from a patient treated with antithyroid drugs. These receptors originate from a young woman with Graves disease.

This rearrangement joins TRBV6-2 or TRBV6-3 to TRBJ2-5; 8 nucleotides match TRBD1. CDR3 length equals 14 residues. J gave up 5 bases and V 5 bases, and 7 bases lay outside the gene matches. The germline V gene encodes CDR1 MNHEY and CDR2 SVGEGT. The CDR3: CASSNTGGRETQYF. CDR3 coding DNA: TGTGCCAGCAGTAATACAGGGGGACGGGAGACCCAGTACTTC.

Here the CDR3 reads CASSYAPDAGQPQHF. CDR3 coding DNA: TGTGCCAGCAGTTACGCACCCGACGCCGGGCAGCCCCAGCATTTT. The chain recombines TRBV6-2 or TRBV6-3 with TRBJ1-5; D call uncertain. Germline lookup yields CDR1 MNHEY and CDR2 SVGEGT. CDR3 size: 15 residues. Trimming took 2 bases from V and 7 from J, leaving 15 bases between them.

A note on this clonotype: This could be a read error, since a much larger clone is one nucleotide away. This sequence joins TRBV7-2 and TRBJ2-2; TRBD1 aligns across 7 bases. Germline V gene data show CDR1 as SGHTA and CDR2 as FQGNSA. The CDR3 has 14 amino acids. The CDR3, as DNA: TGTGCCAGCAGCTCGGGACAGAACACCGGGGAGCTGCTTTTT. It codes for CASSSGQNTGELLF.

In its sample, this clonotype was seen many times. The CDR3 DNA reads TGTGCCAGCAGCTTAACGGGACTGGGCCAGGGGGCGCAGTATTTT. Protein: CASSLTGLGQGAQYF. The chain carries TRBV7-3 and TRBJ2-3; tentative D call: TRBD1 (7 bases). Trimming stripped 0 bases from V and 10 bases from J, with 17 bases between. The V gene's germline CDR1 is SGHTA and CDR2 FQGTGA. The CDR3 contains 15 residues.

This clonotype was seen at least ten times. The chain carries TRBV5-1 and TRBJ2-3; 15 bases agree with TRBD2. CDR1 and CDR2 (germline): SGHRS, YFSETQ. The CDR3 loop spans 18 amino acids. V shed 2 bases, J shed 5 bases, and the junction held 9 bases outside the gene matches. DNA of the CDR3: TGCGCCAGCAGCTTTACTCCGGGACTAGCGGGGGGCGGAGATACGCAGTATTTT. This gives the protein CASSFTPGLAGGGDTQYF. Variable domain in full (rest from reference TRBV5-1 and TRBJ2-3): KAGVTQTPRYLIKTRGQQVTLSCSPISGHRSVSWYQQTPGQGLQFLFEYFSETQRNKGNFPGRFSGRQFSNSRSEMNVSTLELGDSALYLCASSFTPGLAGGGDTQYFGPGTRLTVL.

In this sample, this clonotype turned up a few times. CDR3 coding DNA: TGCAGCGTTGTAGGGGAAGGTGGCTACACCTTC. Translation gives CSVVGEGGYTF. The chain uses TRBV29-1 and TRBJ1-2; D may be TRBD1 (5 bases). There are 11 residues in the CDR3. CDR1 is SQVTM and CDR2 is ANQGSEA in the germline V gene. The ends were cut back, 4 bases at V and 7 bases at J, with 10 bases in the middle.

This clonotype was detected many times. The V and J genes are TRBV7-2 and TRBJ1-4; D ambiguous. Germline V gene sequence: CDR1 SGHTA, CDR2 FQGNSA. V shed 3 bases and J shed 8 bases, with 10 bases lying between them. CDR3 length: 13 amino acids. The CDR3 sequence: CASSFRVGEKLFF. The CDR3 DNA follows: TGTGCCAGCAGCTTTAGGGTTGGGGAAAAACTGTTTTTT.

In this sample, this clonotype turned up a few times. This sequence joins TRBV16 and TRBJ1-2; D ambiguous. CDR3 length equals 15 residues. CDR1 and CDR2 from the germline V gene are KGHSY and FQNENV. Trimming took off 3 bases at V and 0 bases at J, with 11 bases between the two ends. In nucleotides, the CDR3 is TGTGCCAGCAGCCAGGGGATGGGCGCTAACTATGGCTACACCTTC. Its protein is CASSQGMGANYGYTF.

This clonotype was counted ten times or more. The CDR3 sequence: CASSTAPRQSYEQYF. The CDR3 DNA follows: TGCGCCAGCAGCACCGCCCCAAGACAGTCCTACGAGCAGTACTTC. The chain joins TRBV5-1 to TRBJ2-7; D is perhaps TRBD1 (5 bases). V was trimmed by 4 bases and J by 1 base, leaving 15 bases between them. CDR3 length: 15 residues. The germline V gene encodes CDR1 SGHRS and CDR2 YFSETQ.

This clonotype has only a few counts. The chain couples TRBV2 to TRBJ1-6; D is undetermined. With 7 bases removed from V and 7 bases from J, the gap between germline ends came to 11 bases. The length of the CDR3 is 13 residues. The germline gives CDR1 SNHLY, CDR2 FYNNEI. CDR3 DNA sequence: TGTGCCAGCATAGTTTCTGTAAATTCACCCCTCCACTTT. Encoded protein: CASIVSVNSPLHF.

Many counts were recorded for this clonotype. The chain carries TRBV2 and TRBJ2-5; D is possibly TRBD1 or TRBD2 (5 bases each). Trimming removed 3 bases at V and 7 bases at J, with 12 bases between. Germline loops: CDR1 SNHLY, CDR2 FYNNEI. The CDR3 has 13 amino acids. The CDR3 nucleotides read TGTGCCAGCAGTGAGGGTCCTGGGGGGACCCAGTACTTC. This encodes CASSEGPGGTQYF.

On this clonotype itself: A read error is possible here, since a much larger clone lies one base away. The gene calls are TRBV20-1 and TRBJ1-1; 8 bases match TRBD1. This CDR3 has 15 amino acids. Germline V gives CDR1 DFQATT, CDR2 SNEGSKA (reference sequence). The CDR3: CSATDGTGTNTEVFF. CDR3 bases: TGCAGTGCTACAGACGGGACAGGAACGAACACTGAAGTTTTCTTT.

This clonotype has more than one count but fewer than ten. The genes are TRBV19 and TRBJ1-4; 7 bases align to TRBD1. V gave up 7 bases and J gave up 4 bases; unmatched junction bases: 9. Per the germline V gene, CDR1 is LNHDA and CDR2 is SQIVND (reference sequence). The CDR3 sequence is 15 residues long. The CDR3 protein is CASTGVGTDNEKLFF. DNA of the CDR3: TGTGCCAGTACCGGAGTGGGGACAGATAATGAAAAACTGTTTTTT.

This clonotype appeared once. CDR3 region: CASSHTKATEAFF. CDR3 DNA sequence: TGCGCCAGCAGCCACACGAAGGCCACTGAAGCTTTCTTT. This rearrangement joins TRBV5-1 to TRBJ1-1; D is unresolved. The CDR3 contains 13 residues. Trimming shortened V by 4 bases and J by 4 bases, and 11 bases separated the two germline ends. The germline V gene has CDR1 SGHRS and CDR2 YFSETQ. The full variable domain, with the rest looked up from reference TRBV5-1 and TRBJ1-1, is KAGVTQTPRYLIKTRGQQVTLSCSPISGHRSVSWYQQTPGQGLQFLFEYFSETQRNKGNFPGRFSGRQFSNSRSEMNVSTLELGDSALYLCASSHTKATEAFFGQGTRLTVV.

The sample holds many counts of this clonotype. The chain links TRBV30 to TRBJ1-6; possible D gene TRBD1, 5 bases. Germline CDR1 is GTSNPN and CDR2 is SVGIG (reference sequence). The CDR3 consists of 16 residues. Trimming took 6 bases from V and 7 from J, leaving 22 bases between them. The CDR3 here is CACSTGGGTGNSPLHF. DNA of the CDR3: TGTGCCTGTTCGACCGGTGGGGGGACTGGGAATTCACCCCTCCACTTT.

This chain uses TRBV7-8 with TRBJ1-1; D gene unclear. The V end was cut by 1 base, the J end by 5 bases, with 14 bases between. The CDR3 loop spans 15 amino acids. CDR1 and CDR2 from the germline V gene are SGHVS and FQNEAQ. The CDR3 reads CASSLGRLLGTEAFF. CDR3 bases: TGTGCCAGCAGCTTAGGAAGACTTTTGGGGACTGAAGCTTTCTTT.

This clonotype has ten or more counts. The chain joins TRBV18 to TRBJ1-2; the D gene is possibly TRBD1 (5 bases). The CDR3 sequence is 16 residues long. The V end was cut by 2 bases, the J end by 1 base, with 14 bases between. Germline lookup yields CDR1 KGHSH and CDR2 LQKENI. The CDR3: CASSPAGPNLNYGYTF. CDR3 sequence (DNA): TGTGCCAGCTCACCAGCAGGGCCCAACCTTAACTATGGCTACACCTTC.

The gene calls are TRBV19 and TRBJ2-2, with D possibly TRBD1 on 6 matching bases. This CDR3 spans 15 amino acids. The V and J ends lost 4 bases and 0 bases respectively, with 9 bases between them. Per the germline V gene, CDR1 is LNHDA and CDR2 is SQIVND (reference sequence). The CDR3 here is CASSRGHANTGELFF. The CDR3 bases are TGTGCCAGTAGTAGGGGGCACGCGAACACCGGGGAGCTGTTTTTT.

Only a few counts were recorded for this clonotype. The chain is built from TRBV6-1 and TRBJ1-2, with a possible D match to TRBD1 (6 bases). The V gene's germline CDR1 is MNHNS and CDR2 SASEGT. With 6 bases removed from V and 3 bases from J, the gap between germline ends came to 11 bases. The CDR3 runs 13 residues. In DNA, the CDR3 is TGTGCCAGCAGACCGGGACATGACTATGGCTACACCTTC. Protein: CASRPGHDYGYTF.

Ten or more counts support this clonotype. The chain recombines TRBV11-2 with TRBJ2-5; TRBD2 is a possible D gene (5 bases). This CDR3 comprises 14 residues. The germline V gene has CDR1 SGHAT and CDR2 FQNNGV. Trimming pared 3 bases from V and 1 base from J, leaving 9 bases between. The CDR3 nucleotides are TGTGCCAGCAGCTTCTACCGGGGCCAAGAGACCCAGTACTTC. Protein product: CASSFYRGQETQYF.

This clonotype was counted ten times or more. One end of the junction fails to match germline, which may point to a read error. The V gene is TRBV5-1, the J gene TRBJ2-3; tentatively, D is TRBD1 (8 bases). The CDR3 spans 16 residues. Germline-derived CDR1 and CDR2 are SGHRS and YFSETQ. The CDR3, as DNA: TGTGCCAGCAGCTGGGAGGGACAGGAACACGCAGATACGCAGTATTTT. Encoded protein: CASSWEGQEHADTQYF.

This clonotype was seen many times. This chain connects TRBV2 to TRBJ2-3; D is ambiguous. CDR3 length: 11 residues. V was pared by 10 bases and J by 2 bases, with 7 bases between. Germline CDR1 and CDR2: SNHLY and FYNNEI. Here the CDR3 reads CAIPHTDTQYF. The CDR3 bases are TGTGCCATCCCTCACACAGATACGCAGTATTTT.

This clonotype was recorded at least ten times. CDR3 amino acids: CAWALWYTEAFF. In DNA, the CDR3 is TGTGCCTGGGCCCTTTGGTACACTGAAGCTTTCTTT. V is TRBV30 and J is TRBJ1-1; D uncertain. The length of the CDR3 is 12 residues. V was shortened by 5 bases and J by 3 bases, with 10 bases between the two germline ends. Per germline, CDR1 GTSNPN and CDR2 SVGIG (reference sequence).

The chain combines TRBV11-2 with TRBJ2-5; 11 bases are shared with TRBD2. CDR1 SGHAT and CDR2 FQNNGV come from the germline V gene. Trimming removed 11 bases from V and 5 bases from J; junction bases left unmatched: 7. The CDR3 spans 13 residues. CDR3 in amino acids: CAVLAGEWETQYF. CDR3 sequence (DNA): TGTGCCGTACTAGCGGGAGAGTGGGAGACCCAGTACTTC.

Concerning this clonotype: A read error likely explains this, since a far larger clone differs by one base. CDR3 coding DNA: TGTGCCAGCAGTGAACCCCGGAGTAGCGGGAGGACCGCTACGCAGTATTTT. Protein sequence: CASSEPRSSGRTATQYF. The rearrangement links TRBV5-5 to TRBJ2-3, with TRBD2 identical over 10 bases. The trim removed 5 bases at V and 8 bases at J, leaving 17 bases unmatched. Germline V gives CDR1 SGHKS, CDR2 YYEKEE (reference sequence). This CDR3 has 17 amino acids.

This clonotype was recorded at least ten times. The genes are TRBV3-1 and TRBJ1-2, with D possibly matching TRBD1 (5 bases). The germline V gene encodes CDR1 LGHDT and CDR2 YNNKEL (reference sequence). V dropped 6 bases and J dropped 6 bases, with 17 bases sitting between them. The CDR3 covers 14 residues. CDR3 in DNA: TGTGCCAGCAGGGGCCGGGACGGATATCATGGCTACACCTTC. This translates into CASRGRDGYHGYTF.

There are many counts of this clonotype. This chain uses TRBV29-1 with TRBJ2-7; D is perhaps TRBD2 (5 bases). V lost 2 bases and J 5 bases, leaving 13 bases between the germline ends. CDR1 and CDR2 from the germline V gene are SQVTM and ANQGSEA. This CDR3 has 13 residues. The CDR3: CSVELGVPHEQYF. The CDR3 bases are TGCAGCGTTGAACTGGGAGTTCCCCACGAGCAGTACTTC.

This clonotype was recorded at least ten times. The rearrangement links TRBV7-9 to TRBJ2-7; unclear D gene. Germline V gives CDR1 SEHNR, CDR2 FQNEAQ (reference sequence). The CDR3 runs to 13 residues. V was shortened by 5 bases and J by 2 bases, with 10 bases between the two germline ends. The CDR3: CASSTAVPYEQYF. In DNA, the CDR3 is TGTGCCAGCAGCACGGCGGTCCCCTACGAGCAGTACTTC.

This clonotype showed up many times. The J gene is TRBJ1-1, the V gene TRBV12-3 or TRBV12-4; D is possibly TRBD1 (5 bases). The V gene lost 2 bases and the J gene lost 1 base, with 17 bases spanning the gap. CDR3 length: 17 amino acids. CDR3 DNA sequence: TGTGCCAGCAGTTTATGGTTGGGAGGGGCACAGAACACTGAAGCTTTCTTT. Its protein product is CASSLWLGGAQNTEAFF.

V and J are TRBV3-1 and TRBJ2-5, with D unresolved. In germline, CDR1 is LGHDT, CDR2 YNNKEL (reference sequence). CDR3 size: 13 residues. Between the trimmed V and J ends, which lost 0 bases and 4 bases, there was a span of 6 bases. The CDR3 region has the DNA TGTGCCAGCAGCCAAGAAGGGTTAGAGACCCAGTACTTC. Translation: CASSQEGLETQYF.